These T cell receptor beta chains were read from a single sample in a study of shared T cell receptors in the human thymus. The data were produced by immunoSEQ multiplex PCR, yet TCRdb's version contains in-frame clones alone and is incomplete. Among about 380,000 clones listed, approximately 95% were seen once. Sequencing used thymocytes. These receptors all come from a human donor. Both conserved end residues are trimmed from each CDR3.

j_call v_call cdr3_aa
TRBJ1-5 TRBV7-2 ASSRVGQGSQPQH
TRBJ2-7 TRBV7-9 ASSLVAARSSYEQY
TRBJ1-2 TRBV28 ASSPPGPYDYT
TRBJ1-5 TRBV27 ASRYRVGEPQH
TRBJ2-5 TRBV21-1 ASSKVERGETQY
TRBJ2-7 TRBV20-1 SAPKGTSAF
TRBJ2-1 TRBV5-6 ASSFGLAGMGEQF
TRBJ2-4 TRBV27 ASLDTGGWGKNIQY
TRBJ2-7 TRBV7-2 ASSWPGLAGNEQY
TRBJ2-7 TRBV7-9 ASIGQGAREQY
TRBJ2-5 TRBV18 ASSPSGETQY
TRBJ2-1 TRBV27 ASGGTSGRPNEQF
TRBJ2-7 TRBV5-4 ASSLVTSGVAYEQY
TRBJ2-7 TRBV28 ASSILAGNEQY
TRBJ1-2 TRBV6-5 ASARGQRGYT
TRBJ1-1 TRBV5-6 ASSLGTVHPLNTEAF
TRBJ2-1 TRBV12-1 ASSPGLTIYNEQF
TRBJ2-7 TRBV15 ATSNRGEQY
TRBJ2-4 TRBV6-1 ASSESGGGGECNIQY
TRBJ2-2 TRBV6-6 ASSYSILAGSGELF
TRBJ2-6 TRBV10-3 AISESKEGRGLSGANVLT
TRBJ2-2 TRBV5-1 ASSFRAGLNTGELF
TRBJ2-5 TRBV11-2 ASSLAPRGQETQY
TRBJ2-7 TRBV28 ASSPSSGRMVYEQY
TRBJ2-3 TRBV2 ASSERWITDTQY
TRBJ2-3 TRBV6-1 ASSEVPPAGGDTQY
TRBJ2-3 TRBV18 AQRGGLAGTPDTQY
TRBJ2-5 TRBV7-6 ASSLSGWGETQY
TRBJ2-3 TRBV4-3 ASSHLRGLDTQY
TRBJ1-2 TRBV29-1 SVEDRNRDYGYT
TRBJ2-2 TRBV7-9 ASSLVAGGATGELF
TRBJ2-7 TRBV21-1 ASSPGTGAYEQY
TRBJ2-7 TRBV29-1 SVVPQGAYEQY
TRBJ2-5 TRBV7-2 ASSFALAGGQVQY
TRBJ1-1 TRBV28 ASRTEVTGGWDTEAF
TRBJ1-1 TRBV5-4 ASSLSGVGTEAF
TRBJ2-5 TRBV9 ASSVGSLRETQY
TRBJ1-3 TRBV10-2 ASTGGIAGNTIY
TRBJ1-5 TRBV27 ASSLGDNYSNQPQH
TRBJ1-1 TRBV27 ASKYLAEAF
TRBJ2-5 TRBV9 ASSPEGQGEETQY
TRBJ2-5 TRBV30 AWNALFQETQY
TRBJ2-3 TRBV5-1 ASSLLAGGRITDTQY
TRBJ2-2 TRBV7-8 ASSPPPGQGDTGELF
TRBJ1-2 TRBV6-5 ASSFRDRGRDGYT
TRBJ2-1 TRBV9 ASSASGTEGTRHYNEQF
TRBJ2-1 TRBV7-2 ASSFAGTSGRRF
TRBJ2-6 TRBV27 ASRQSGANVLT